A selection of T cell receptor beta chains follows, all from one sample in a study of early T cells in non-severe SARS-CoV-2 infection. TCRdb fed the 5' RACE reads into MiXCR, producing one record per CDR3 protein. Of roughly 65,000 distinct CDR3 sequences in the sample, less than 15% were seen once. The sequencing input was whole blood. These receptors were collected from an adult who was a healthcare worker with PCR-confirmed SARS-CoV-2 infection or an uninfected control (not recorded which). Each CDR3 is given with its conserved first and last residue. A D gene is named only where the DNA matches it firmly. Clone sizes are given selectively: once, few, many, or a class where the clone is expanded.

NA,TRBJ2-7,TRBV20-1,many,CSASPRVGASYEQYF,TGCAGTGCTTCGCCCAGGGTAGGAGCGTCCTACGAGCAGTACTTC
TRBD1,TRBJ2-2,TRBV7-9,NA,CASSFGQANTGELFF,TGTGCCAGCAGCTTCGGACAGGCGAACACCGGGGAGCTGTTTTTT
NA,TRBJ1-6,TRBV2,NA,CASRGQEGSPLHF,TGTGCCAGCAGGGGGCAAGAGGGGTCACCCCTCCACTTT
NA,TRBJ1-1,TRBV11-2,many,CASSTQGPNTEAFF,TGTGCCAGCAGCACCCAAGGCCCGAACACTGAAGCTTTCTTT
TRBD1,TRBJ1-1,TRBV27,few,CASSYTSSYRGRVANTEAFF,TGTGCCAGCAGTTATACCTCTTCCTACAGGGGAAGGGTGGCGAACACTGAAGCTTTCTTT
NA,TRBJ2-6,TRBV2,few,CASRTGISSGANVLTF,TGTGCCAGCAGGACGGGGATCTCCTCTGGGGCCAACGTCCTGACTTTC
TRBD1,TRBJ1-1,TRBV29-1,many,CSVDLGQGMNTEAFF,TGCAGCGTCGATCTGGGACAGGGCATGAACACTGAAGCTTTCTTT
NA,TRBJ2-3,TRBV3-1,many,CASRSPEADTQYF,TGTGCCAGCAGGAGCCCTGAGGCAGATACGCAGTATTTT
NA,TRBJ1-6,TRBV6-6,few,CASKTVYNSPLHF,TGTGCCAGCAAAACGGTTTATAATTCACCCCTCCACTTT
NA,TRBJ2-1,TRBV6-4,NA,CASSERGDSYNEQFF,TGTGCCAGCAGTGAGAGGGGGGACTCCTACAATGAGCAGTTCTTC
TRBD1,TRBJ1-1,TRBV3-1,NA,CASSPIPGQGLGTEAFF,TGTGCCAGCAGCCCGATCCCGGGACAGGGTTTGGGGACTGAAGCTTTCTTT
TRBD1,TRBJ1-5,TRBV3-1,few,CASSLGQDYNQPQHF,TGTGCCAGCAGCCTTGGACAGGATTACAATCAGCCCCAGCATTTT
NA,TRBJ1-1,TRBV28,few,CASIGTLRTEAFF,TGTGCCAGCATTGGTACTCTAAGGACTGAAGCTTTCTTT
NA,TRBJ2-2,TRBV20-1,few,CSARLAQFNTGELFF,TGCAGTGCTAGACTAGCCCAGTTTAACACCGGGGAGCTGTTTTTT
TRBD2,TRBJ2-3,TRBV5-6,few,CASSSPGLASTDTQYF,TGTGCCAGCAGCTCCCCGGGACTAGCCTCAACAGATACGCAGTATTTT
TRBD1,TRBJ2-1,TRBV7-3,many,CASSLTGQAYNEQFF,TGTGCCAGCAGCTTAACCGGACAGGCCTACAATGAGCAGTTCTTC
TRBD2,TRBJ2-3,TRBV5-5,NA,CASAMASGVADTQYF,TGTGCCAGCGCCATGGCTAGCGGGGTTGCCGATACGCAGTATTTT
NA,TRBJ2-7,TRBV4-3,few,CASSQDRPPPYEQYF,TGCGCCAGCAGCCAAGATAGGCCGCCACCCTACGAGCAGTACTTC
NA,TRBJ1-1,TRBV4-1,NA,CASSQAVNTEAFF,TGCGCCAGCAGCCAAGCGGTGAACACTGAAGCTTTCTTT
TRBD2,TRBJ2-3,TRBV23-1,many,CASSPPGLAGASTDTQYF,TGCGCCAGCAGTCCTCCGGGGCTAGCGGGGGCAAGCACAGATACGCAGTATTTT
NA,TRBJ1-1,TRBV29-1,NA,CSVSFGRDTEAFF,TGCAGCGTTTCCTTCGGCCGAGACACTGAAGCTTTCTTT
NA,TRBJ1-5,TRBV12-5,few,CASGHEEDPSNQPQHF,TGTGCTAGTGGTCATGAAGAGGATCCCAGTAATCAGCCCCAGCATTTT
NA,TRBJ1-6,TRBV6-5,NA,CASCSNGGWGSPLHF,TGTGCCAGCTGTTCCAACGGAGGGTGGGGTTCACCCCTCCACTTT
NA,TRBJ1-1,TRBV11-2,many,CASSLDRPLLEAFF,TGTGCCAGCAGCTTAGATCGGCCCCTCCTTGAAGCTTTCTTT
NA,TRBJ2-2,TRBV7-8,many,CASSLLGGTGELFF,TGTGCCAGCAGCTTACTGGGGGGCACCGGGGAGCTGTTTTTT
NA,TRBJ2-1,TRBV20-1,NA,CSAAPQGSSYNEQFF,TGCAGTGCTGCCCCCCAGGGCAGCTCCTACAATGAGCAGTTCTTC
TRBD1,TRBJ2-1,TRBV5-1,NA,CASSRFPDRGNNEQFF,TGCGCCAGCAGCCGGTTCCCGGACAGGGGAAACAATGAGCAGTTCTTC
NA,TRBJ1-2,TRBV6-2/TRBV6-3,many,CASSTGYQGGVVDGYTF,TGTGCCAGCAGTACGGGATACCAGGGCGGCGTTGTGGATGGCTACACCTTC
TRBD2,TRBJ2-7,TRBV5-1,NA,CASSMGLAGYEQYF,TGCGCCAGCAGCATGGGACTAGCTGGATACGAGCAGTACTTC
NA,TRBJ2-3,TRBV11-2,NA,CASSSTDDTQYF,TGTGCCAGCAGCTCGACAGACGATACGCAGTATTTT
TRBD2,TRBJ2-5,TRBV7-8,few,CASSFASGLAEETQYF,TGTGCCAGCAGCTTTGCCAGCGGACTAGCGGAAGAGACCCAGTACTTC
TRBD1,TRBJ1-4,TRBV12-3/TRBV12-4,few,CASLESGQGNEKLFF,TGTGCCAGCCTCGAATCGGGACAGGGGAACGAAAAACTGTTTTTT